This entry is about one T cell receptor beta chain. Antigen specificity is unknown. Trimming took 5 bases from V and 4 from J, leaving 20 bases between them. CDR3 length: 16 amino acids. Germline CDR1 is SGHNT and CDR2 is YENEEA. The data derive from a study of PD-1 blockade in mismatch repair-deficient tumors. Study results and limitations: Tumor-resident clones, often absent from pretreatment blood, expanded after pembrolizumab and then contracted.

Some clones are missing from TCRdb's copy, which holds only in-frame ones; the method was immunoSEQ multiplex PCR. The repertoire holds about 84,000 clones, with 81% as singletons. This clonotype was sampled from an adult with mismatch repair-deficient cancer. The sequenced sample was peripheral blood, obtained 12 weeks after starting pembrolizumab. This chain uses TRBV11-3 with TRBJ1-2; D remains ambiguous. The CDR3 reads CASSMGIPTGSYGYTF. The CDR3 region has the DNA TGTGCCAGCAGCATGGGCATTCCCACGGGTTCCTATGGCTACACCTTC.